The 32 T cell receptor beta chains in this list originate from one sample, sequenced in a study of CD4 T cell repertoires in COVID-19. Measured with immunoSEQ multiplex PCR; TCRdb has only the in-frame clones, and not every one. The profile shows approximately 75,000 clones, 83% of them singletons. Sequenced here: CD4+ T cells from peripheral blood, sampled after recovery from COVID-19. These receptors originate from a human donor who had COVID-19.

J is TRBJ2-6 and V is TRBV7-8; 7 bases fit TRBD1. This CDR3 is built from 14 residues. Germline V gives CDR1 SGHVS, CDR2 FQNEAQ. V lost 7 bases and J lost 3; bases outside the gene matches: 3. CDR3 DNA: TGTGCCAGCACCACAGGGGTTGGGGCCAACGTCCTGACTTTC. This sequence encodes CASTTGVGANVLTF.

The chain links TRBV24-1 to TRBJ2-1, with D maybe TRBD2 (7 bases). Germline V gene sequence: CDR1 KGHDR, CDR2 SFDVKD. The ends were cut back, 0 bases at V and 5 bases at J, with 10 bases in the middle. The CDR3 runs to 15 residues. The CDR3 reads CATSDLRGDNNEQFF. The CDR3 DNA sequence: TGTGCCACCAGTGATTTGCGGGGGGACAACAATGAGCAGTTCTTC.

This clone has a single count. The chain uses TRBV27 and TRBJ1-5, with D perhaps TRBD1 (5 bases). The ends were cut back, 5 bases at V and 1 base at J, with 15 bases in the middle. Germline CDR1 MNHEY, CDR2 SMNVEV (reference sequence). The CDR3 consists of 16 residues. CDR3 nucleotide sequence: TGTGCCAGCAGTCCCTCCAGGGTCTTAAGCAATCAGCCCCAGCATTTT. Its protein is CASSPSRVLSNQPQHF.

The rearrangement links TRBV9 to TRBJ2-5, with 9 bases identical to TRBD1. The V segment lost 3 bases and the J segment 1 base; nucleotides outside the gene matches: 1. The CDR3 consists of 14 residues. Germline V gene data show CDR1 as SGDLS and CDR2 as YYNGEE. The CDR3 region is CASSAGQGQETQYF. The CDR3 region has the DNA TGTGCCAGCAGCGCGGGACAGGGCCAAGAGACCCAGTACTTC.

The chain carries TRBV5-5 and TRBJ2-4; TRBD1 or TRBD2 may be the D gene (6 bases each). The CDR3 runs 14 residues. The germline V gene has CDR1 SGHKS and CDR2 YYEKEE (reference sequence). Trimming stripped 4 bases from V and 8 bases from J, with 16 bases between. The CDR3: CASSHPGGLYIQYF. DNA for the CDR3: TGTGCCAGCAGCCACCCCGGGGGCTTGTACATTCAGTACTTC.

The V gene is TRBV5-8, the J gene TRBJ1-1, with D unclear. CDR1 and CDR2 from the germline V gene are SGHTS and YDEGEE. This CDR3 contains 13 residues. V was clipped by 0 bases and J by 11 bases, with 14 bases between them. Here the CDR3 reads CASSLELDRGAFF. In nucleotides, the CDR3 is TGTGCCAGCAGCTTGGAGTTAGACCGTGGCGCTTTCTTT.

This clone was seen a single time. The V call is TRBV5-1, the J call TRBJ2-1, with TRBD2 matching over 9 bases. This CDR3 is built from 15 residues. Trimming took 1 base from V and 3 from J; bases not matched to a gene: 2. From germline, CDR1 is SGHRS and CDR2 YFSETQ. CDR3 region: CASSLIAGVYNEQFF. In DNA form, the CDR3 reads TGCGCCAGCAGCTTGATAGCGGGAGTCTACAATGAGCAGTTCTTC.

The CDR3, as DNA: TGTGCCTGGAGTGTACGGTCCGTTGAGAGGGAGCAGTTCTTC. Translating it yields CAWSVRSVEREQFF. V gene TRBV30 combines with J gene TRBJ2-1; no definite D call. The CDR3 length is 14 residues. V lost 0 bases and J 10 bases, leaving 16 bases between the germline ends. Germline CDR1 GTSNPN, CDR2 SVGIG (reference sequence).

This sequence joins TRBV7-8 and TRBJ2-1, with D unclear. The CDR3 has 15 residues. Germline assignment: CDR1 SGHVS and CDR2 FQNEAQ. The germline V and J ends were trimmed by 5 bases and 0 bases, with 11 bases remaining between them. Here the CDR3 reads CASSRSVTSYNEQFF. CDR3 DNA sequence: TGTGCCAGCAGCCGCAGTGTTACCTCCTACAATGAGCAGTTCTTC.

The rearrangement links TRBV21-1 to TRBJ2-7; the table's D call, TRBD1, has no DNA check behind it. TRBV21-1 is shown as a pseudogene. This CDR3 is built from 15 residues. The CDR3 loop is CASSKASDREYEQYF. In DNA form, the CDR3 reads TGTGCCAGCAGCAAAGCTTCCGACAGGGAGTACGAGCAGTACTTC.

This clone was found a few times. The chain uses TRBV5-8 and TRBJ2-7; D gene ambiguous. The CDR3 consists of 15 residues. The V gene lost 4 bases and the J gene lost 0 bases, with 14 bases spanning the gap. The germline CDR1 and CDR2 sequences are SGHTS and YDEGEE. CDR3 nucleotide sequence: TGTGCCAGCAGCCAAGAACACGCGGCCTCCTACGAGCAGTACTTC. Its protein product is CASSQEHAASYEQYF.

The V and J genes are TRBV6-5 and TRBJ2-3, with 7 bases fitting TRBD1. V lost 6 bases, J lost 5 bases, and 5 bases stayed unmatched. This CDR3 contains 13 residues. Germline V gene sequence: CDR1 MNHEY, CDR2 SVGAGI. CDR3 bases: TGTGCCAGCAGAATCCCAGGGGGAGATACGCAGTATTTT. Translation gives CASRIPGGDTQYF.

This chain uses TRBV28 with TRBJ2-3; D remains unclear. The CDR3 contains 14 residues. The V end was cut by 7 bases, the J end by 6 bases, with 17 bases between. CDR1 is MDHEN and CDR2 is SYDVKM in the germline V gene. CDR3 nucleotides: TGTGCCAGCACTCCTCCCGGCACCTTGGATACGCAGTATTTT. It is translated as CASTPPGTLDTQYF.

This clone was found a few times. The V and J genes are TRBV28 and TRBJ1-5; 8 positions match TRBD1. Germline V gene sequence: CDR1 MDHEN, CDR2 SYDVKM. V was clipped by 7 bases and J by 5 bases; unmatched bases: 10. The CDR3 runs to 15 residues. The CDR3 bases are TGTGCCAGCACTGGCAGGGGGCGCGACGATCAGCCCCAGCATTTT. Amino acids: CASTGRGRDDQPQHF.

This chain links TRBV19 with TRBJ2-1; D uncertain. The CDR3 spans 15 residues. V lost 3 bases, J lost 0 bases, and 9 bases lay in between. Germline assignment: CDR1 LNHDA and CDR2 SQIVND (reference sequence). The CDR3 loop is CASSIVAGSYNEQFF. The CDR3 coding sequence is TGTGCCAGTAGTATTGTAGCAGGCTCCTACAATGAGCAGTTCTTC. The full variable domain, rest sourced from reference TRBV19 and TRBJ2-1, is DGGITQSPKYLFRKEGQNVTLSCEQNLNHDAMYWYRQDPGQGLRLIYYSQIVNDFQKGDIAEGYSVSREKKESFPLTVTSAQKNPTAFYLCASSIVAGSYNEQFFGPGTRLTVL.

The CDR3 DNA reads as TGCAGCATTATTTCCGGGGATAACGAGCAGTACTTC. Its translation: CSIISGDNEQYF. The chain recombines TRBV29-1 with TRBJ2-7; D might be TRBD2 (5 bases). Trimming took 8 bases from V and 5 from J, leaving 16 bases between them. Germline lookup yields CDR1 SQVTM and CDR2 ANQGSEA. The CDR3 is 12 residues long.

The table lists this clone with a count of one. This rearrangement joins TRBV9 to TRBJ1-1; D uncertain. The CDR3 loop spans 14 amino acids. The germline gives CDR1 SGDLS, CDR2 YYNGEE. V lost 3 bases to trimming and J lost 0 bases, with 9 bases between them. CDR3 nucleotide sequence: TGTGCCAGCAGCGATCGACCCTTGAACACTGAAGCTTTCTTT. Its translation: CASSDRPLNTEAFF.

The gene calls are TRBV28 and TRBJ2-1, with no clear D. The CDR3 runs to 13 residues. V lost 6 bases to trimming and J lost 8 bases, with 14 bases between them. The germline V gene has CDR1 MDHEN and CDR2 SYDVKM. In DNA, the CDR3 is TGTGCCAGCAGCCTCGGCCTTAGGGATGAGCAGTTCTTC. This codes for CASSLGLRDEQFF.

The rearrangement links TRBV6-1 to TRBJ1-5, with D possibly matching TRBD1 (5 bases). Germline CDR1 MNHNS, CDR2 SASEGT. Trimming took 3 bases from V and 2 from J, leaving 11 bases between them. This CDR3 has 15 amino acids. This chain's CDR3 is CASSEAFRGNQPQHF. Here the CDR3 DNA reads TGTGCCAGCAGTGAGGCCTTCAGGGGCAATCAGCCCCAGCATTTT.

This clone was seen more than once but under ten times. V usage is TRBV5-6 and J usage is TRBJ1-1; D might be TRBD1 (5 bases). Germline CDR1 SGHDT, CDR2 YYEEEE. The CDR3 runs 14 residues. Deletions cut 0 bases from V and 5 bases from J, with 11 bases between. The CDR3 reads CASSLGDLRTEAFF. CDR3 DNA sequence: TGTGCCAGCAGCTTGGGGGACTTGAGGACTGAAGCTTTCTTT.

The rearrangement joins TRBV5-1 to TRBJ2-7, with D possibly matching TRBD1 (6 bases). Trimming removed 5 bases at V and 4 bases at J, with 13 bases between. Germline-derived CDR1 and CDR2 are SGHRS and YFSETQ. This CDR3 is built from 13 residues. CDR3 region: CASRGEGEYEQYF. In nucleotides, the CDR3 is TGCGCCAGCAGAGGTGAGGGGGAATACGAGCAGTACTTC. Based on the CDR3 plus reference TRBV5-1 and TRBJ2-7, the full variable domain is KAGVTQTPRYLIKTRGQQVTLSCSPISGHRSVSWYQQTPGQGLQFLFEYFSETQRNKGNFPGRFSGRQFSNSRSEMNVSTLELGDSALYLCASRGEGEYEQYFGPGTRLTVT.

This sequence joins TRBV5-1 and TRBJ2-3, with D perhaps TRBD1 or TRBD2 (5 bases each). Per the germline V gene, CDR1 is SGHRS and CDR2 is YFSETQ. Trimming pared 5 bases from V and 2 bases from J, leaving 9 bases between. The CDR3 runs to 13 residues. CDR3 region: CASSWGITDTQYF. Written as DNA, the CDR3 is TGCGCCAGCAGTTGGGGGATCACAGATACGCAGTATTTT.

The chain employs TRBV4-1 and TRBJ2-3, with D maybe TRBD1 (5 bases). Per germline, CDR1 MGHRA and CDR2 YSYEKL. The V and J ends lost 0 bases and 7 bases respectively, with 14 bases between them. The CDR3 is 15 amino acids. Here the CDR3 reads CASSQETTQGHTQYF. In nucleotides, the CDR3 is TGCGCCAGCAGCCAAGAAACAACTCAGGGCCATACGCAGTATTTT.

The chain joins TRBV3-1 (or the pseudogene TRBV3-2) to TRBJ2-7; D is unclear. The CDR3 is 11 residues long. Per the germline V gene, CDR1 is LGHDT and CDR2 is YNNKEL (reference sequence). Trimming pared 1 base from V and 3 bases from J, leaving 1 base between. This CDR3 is CASSQVYEQYF. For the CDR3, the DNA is TGTGCCAGCAGCCAAGTCTACGAGCAGTACTTC.

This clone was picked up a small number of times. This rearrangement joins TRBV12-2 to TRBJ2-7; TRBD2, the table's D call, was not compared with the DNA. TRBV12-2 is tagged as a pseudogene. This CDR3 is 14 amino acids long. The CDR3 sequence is CASRHRDCYYEQYF. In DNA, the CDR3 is TGTGCAAGTCGCCATCGGGACTGTTATTACGAGCAGTACTTC.

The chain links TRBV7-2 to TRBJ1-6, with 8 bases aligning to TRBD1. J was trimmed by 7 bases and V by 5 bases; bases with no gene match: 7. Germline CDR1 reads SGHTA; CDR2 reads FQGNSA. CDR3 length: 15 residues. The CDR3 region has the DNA TGTGCCAGCAGCCCACGGACAGGGCAAAATTCACCCCTCCACTTT. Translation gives CASSPRTGQNSPLHF.

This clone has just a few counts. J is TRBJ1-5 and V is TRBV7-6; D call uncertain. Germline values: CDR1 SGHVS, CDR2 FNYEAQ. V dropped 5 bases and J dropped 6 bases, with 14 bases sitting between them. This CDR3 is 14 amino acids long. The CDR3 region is CASSPLAGFQPQHF. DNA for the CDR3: TGTGCCAGCAGCCCTCTGGCGGGGTTTCAGCCCCAGCATTTT.

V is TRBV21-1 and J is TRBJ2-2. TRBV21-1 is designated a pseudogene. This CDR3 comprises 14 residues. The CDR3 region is CASTQPRYTGELFF. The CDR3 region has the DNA TGTGCCAGCACCCAACCCCGATACACCGGGGAGCTGTTTTTT.

The CDR3 nucleotides are TGTGCCAGCAGCGTTGACCCACCAGGACTAGCGGGAGTAGGTGGCAATGAGCAGTTCTTC. Protein: CASSVDPPGLAGVGGNEQFF. This sequence joins TRBV9 and TRBJ2-1; 13 nucleotides align to TRBD2. The CDR3 loop spans 20 amino acids. Trimming removed 2 bases from V and 6 bases from J; junction bases left unmatched: 17. CDR1 is SGDLS, CDR2 YYNGEE, per germline.

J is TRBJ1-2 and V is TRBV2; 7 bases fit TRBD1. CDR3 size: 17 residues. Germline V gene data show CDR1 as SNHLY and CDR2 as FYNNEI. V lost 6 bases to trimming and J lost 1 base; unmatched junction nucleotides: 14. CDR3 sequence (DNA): TGTGCCAGCAGATCTCGGACAGGAGTGGGGTTTAACTATGGCTACACCTTC. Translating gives CASRSRTGVGFNYGYTF.

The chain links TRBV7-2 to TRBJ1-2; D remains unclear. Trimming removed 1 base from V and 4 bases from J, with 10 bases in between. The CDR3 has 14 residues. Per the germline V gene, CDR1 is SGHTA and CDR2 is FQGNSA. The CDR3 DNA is TGTGCCAGCAGCTTAGACGGCAAACCCTATGGCTACACCTTC. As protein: CASSLDGKPYGYTF.

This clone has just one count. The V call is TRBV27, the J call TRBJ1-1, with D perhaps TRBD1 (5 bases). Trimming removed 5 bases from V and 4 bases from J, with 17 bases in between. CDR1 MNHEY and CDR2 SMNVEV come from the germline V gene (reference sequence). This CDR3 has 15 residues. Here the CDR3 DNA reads TGTGCCAGCAGTCAATGGGGACCCGGGGTCACTGAAGCTTTCTTT. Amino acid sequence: CASSQWGPGVTEAFF.